Following are 14 T cell receptor beta chains from one sample sequenced in a study of cytomegalovirus exposure and HLA in healthy donors. PCR was performed using 60 Vbeta and 13 Jbeta primers. TCRdb keeps only in-frame clones here, not all; method: immunoSEQ multiplex PCR. The table lists 100,000 to 150,000 clones, 55% to 75% of them singletons. Sequencing was performed on PBMCs. These receptor sequences come from a man aged 25-45 years in good health and CMV-seronegative.

The chain combines TRBV18 with TRBJ2-5; 10 bases are a match to TRBD2. There are 16 residues in the CDR3. Germline CDR1 reads KGHSH; CDR2 reads LQKENI. V trimming: 2 bases; J trimming: 2 bases; junction bases outside the gene matches: 5. The CDR3 spells CASSPTPAGGQETQYF. CDR3 nucleotides: TGTGCCAGCTCACCAACTCCAGCGGGGGGGCAAGAGACCCAGTACTTC.

The chain uses TRBV19 and TRBJ2-7; 12 nucleotides align to TRBD1. J lost 2 bases, V lost 5 bases, and 13 bases had no gene match. Looked up from germline, CDR1 is LNHDA and CDR2 is SQIVND (reference sequence). This CDR3 contains 18 residues. In nucleotides, the CDR3 is TGTGCCAGTAGTGCCCCGGGACAGGGGGCAAGAAGAACCTACGAGCAGTACTTC. It encodes CASSAPGQGARRTYEQYF. The full variable domain, its missing parts supplied by reference TRBV19 and TRBJ2-7, is DGGITQSPKYLFRKEGQNVTLSCEQNLNHDAMYWYRQDPGQGLRLIYYSQIVNDFQKGDIAEGYSVSREKKESFPLTVTSAQKNPTAFYLCASSAPGQGARRTYEQYFGPGTRLTVT.

This clone was seen more than once but under ten times. The same CDR3 also results from other DNA sequences found in this sample. In DNA form, the CDR3 reads TGCGCCAGCAGCTGGACAGGGGGCACTGAAGCTTTCTTT. Amino acids: CASSWTGGTEAFF. V is TRBV5-1 and J is TRBJ1-1, with 10 bases lining up with TRBD1. CDR3 length: 13 residues. Germline V gene sequence: CDR1 SGHRS, CDR2 YFSETQ. After removal of 3 bases from V and 4 bases from J, the junction contained 0 bases not matched to a gene.

This rearrangement joins TRBV5-1 to TRBJ2-2; 7 nucleotides align to TRBD1. The CDR3 totals 17 residues. J lost 6 bases, V lost 1 base, and 12 bases had no gene match. Germline CDR1 reads SGHRS; CDR2 reads YFSETQ. The CDR3 DNA is TGCGCCAGCAGCTTGAGAGGGGGCAGGACGAGAGCCGGGGAGCTGTTTTTT. Protein product: CASSLRGGRTRAGELFF.

The sample holds a few counts of this clone. The rearrangement joins TRBV2 to TRBJ1-1; 9 positions match TRBD1. Germline loops: CDR1 SNHLY, CDR2 FYNNEI. This CDR3 contains 13 residues. J gave up 9 bases and V 4 bases, and 6 bases lay outside the gene matches. The CDR3 DNA follows: TGTGCCAGCAGTGCTCAAGGACAGGGGAAAGCTTTCTTT. This translates into CASSAQGQGKAFF.

The genes are TRBV6-5 and TRBJ2-2; a weak D match, TRBD2 (5 bases). CDR3 length: 12 residues. V lost 6 bases and J lost 6, with 8 bases in between. Germline V CDR1 and CDR2: MNHEY, SVGAGI. As DNA, the CDR3 is TGTGCCAGCAGACTAGGTGCCGGGGAGCTGTTTTTT. It specifies CASRLGAGELFF.

The chain couples TRBV28 to TRBJ2-3; 8 nucleotides line up with TRBD2. Germline V gene lookup returns CDR1 MDHEN and CDR2 SYDVKM. There are 15 residues in the CDR3. Unmatched junction bases numbered 9, after V lost 5 bases and J lost 5 bases. As DNA, the CDR3 is TGTGCCAGCAGTCAGCGGGGGCGGCCATTAGATACGCAGTATTTT. It encodes CASSQRGRPLDTQYF.

The gene calls are TRBV10-1 and TRBJ2-2; 9 positions match TRBD1. The CDR3 consists of 14 residues. CDR1 and CDR2 from the germline V gene are WNHNN and SYGVQD (reference sequence). V shed 6 bases, J shed 4 bases, and the junction held 3 bases outside the gene matches. CDR3 sequence: CASSRDRVTGELFF. The CDR3 DNA sequence: TGCGCCAGCAGCCGGGACAGGGTCACCGGGGAGCTGTTTTTT.

The chain links TRBV15 to TRBJ1-6; tentatively, D is TRBD1 (6 bases). CDR1 is LNHNV, CDR2 YYDKDF, per germline (reference sequence). V was trimmed by 6 bases and J by 4 bases, leaving 19 bases between them. The CDR3 contains 17 residues. CDR3 in amino acids: CATREEGGTLYNSPLHF. In DNA form, the CDR3 reads TGTGCCACCAGAGAGGAAGGGGGAACCCTATATAATTCACCCCTCCACTTT.

The rearrangement links TRBV6-6 to TRBJ1-1, with 7 bases that match TRBD1. Germline CDR1 is MNHNY and CDR2 is SVGAGI (reference sequence). Trimming took 7 bases from V and 1 from J; bases not matched to a gene: 6. The CDR3 is made up of 14 amino acids. CDR3 region: CASILQGPNTEAFF. For the CDR3, the DNA is TGTGCCAGCATCCTACAGGGGCCGAACACTGAAGCTTTCTTT.

This sequence joins TRBV2 and TRBJ1-5; tentatively, D is TRBD1 (5 bases). V was shortened by 4 bases and J by 2 bases, with 6 bases between the two germline ends. Looked up from germline, CDR1 is SNHLY and CDR2 is FYNNEI. The CDR3 runs 13 residues. The CDR3 loop reads CASSVQGNQPQHF. CDR3 in DNA: TGTGCCAGCAGTGTACAGGGCAATCAGCCCCAGCATTTT.

The CDR3 sequence is CASSWGQGATYGYTF. The CDR3 DNA sequence: TGTGCCAGCAGCTGGGGACAGGGGGCCACCTATGGCTACACCTTC. The chain links TRBV7-8 to TRBJ1-2; TRBD1 matches 12 bases. The germline V gene encodes CDR1 SGHVS and CDR2 FQNEAQ. CDR3 length: 15 residues. V lost 4 bases, J lost 4 bases, and 4 bases stayed unmatched.

The chain is built from TRBV2 and TRBJ2-5, with a possible D match to TRBD2 (7 bases). Germline V CDR1 and CDR2: SNHLY, FYNNEI. Deletions cut 11 bases from V and 5 bases from J, with 12 bases between. The CDR3 covers 11 residues. CDR3 in DNA: TGTGCCGGGGGGGCTGGGGAGACCCAGTACTTC. Translating it yields CAGGAGETQYF.

This sequence joins TRBV5-4 and TRBJ1-1; 8 bases are a match to TRBD1. Germline V gives CDR1 SGHNT, CDR2 YYREEE (reference sequence). V lost 4 bases, J lost 5 bases, and 7 bases stayed unmatched. The CDR3 extends over 14 amino acids. The DNA of the CDR3 is TGTGCCAGCAGCCCCGCAGGGGGCCTTACTGAAGCTTTCTTT. Translated, it gives CASSPAGGLTEAFF.